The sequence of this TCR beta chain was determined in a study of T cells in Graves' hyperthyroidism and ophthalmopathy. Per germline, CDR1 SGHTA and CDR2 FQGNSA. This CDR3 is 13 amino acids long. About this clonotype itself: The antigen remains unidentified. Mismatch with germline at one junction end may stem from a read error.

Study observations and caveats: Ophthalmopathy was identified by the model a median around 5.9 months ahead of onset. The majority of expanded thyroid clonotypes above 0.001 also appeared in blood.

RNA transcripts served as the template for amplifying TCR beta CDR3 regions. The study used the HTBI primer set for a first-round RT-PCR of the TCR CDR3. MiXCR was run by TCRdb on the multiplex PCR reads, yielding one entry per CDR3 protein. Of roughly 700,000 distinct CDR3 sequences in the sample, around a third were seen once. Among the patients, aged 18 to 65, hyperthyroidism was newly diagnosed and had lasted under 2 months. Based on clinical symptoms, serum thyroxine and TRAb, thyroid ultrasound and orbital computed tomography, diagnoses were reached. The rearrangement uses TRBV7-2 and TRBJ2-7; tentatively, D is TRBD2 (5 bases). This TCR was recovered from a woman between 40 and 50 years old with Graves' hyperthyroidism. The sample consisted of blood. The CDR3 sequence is CAGSLTRTHEQYF. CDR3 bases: TGTGCCGGCAGCCTAACTAGGACCCACGAGCAGTACTTC.